This record concerns one T cell receptor (beta chain) sequence. What it recognizes is unknown. The source of the sample is a study of cytomegalovirus exposure and HLA in healthy donors. Study-wide points: Researchers counted roughly 150 TCR beta chains as cytomegalovirus-associated.

Data came from immunoSEQ multiplex PCR; TCRdb stores just in-frame clones and leaves some out. This sample has more than 200,000 clones, with about 90% found just once. The V gene's germline CDR1 is MNHNY and CDR2 SVGAGI (reference sequence). V dropped 7 bases and J dropped 5; count of bases not matched to a gene: 9. The length of the CDR3 is 16 residues. This clonotype was obtained from a woman in her twenties or thirties in good health and CMV-seronegative. The rearrangement links TRBV6-6 to TRBJ2-5; TRBD2 agrees at 14 bases. Material for sequencing was PBMCs. CDR3 protein: CASKGGTSGSFETQYF. The CDR3 nucleotides read TGTGCCAGCAAGGGAGGGACTAGCGGGAGTTTCGAGACCCAGTACTTC.